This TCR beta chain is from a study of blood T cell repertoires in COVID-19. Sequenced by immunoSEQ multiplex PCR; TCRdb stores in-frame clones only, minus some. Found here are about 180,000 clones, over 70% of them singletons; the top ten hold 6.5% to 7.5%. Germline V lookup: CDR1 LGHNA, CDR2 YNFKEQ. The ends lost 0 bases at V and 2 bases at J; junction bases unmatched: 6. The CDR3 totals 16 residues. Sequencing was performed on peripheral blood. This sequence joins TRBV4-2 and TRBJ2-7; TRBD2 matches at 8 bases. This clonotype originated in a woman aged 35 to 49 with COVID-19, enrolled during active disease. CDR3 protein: CASSQELGTRTYEQYF. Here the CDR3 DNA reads TGTGCCAGCAGCCAAGAGCTAGGGACTAGGACCTACGAGCAGTACTTC.